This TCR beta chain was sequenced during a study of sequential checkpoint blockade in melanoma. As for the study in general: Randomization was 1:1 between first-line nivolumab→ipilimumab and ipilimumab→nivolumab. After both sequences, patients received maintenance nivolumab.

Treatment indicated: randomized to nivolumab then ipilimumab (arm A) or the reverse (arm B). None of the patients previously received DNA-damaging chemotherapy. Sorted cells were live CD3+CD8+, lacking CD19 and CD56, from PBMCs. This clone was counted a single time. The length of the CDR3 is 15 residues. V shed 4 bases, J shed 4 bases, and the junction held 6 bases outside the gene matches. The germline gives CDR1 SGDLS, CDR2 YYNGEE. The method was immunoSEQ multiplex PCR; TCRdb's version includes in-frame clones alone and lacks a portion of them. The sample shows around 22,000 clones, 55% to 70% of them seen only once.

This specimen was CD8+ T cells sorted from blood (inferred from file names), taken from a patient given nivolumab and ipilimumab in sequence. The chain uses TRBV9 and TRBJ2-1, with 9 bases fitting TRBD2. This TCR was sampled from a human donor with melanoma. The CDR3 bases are TGTGCCAGCAGCCCGAGCGGGGGGACATACAATGAGCAGTTCTTC. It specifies CASSPSGGTYNEQFF. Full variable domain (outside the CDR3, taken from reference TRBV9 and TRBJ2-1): DSGVTQTPKHLITATGQRVTLRCSPRSGDLSVYWYQQSLDQGLQFLIQYYNGEERAKGNILERFSAQQFPDLHSELNLSSLELGDSALYFCASSPSGGTYNEQFFGPGTRLTVL.